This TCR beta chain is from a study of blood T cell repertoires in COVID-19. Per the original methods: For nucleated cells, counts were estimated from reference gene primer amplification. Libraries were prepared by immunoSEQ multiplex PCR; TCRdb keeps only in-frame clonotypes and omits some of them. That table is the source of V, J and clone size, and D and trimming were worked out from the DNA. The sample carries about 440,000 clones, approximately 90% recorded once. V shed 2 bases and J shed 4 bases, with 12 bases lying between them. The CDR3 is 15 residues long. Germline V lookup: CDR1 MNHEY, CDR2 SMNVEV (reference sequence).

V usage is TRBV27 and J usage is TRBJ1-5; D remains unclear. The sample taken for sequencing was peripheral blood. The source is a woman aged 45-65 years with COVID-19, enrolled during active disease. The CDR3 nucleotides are TGTGCCAGCAGTTTAGGAGGGTGGTTTAATCAGCCCCAGCATTTT. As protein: CASSLGGWFNQPQHF.